This TCR beta chain was identified in a study of blood T cell repertoires in COVID-19. Looking at the study overall: Acute and convalescent COVID-19 specimens originated in the United States, Italy and Spain. In each case, the material was cDNA or gDNA derived from T cells, B-cell-depleted T cells, or PBMCs.

Original processing methods: The authors estimated nucleated cell counts from reference gene primer amplification. Profiling relied on immunoSEQ multiplex PCR, and the TCRdb table lists in-frame clones only, not all of them. That table supplies the V and J calls and clone size; D and trimming were determined from the DNA. Counted here are some 290,000 clones, around 90% occurring once; the ten biggest clones make up 2% to 2.5%. Sequencing used peripheral blood. The sequence derives from a woman aged 50 to 65 who had recovered from COVID-19.

The CDR3 DNA sequence: TGTGCCAGCAATAAAGCGCTAGATGAGCAGTTCTTC. This gives the protein CASNKALDEQFF. The chain is built from TRBV2 and TRBJ2-1, with D hard to call. The CDR3 totals 12 residues. Looked up from germline, CDR1 is SNHLY and CDR2 is FYNNEI. Trimming removed 7 bases from V and 8 bases from J, with 12 bases in between.